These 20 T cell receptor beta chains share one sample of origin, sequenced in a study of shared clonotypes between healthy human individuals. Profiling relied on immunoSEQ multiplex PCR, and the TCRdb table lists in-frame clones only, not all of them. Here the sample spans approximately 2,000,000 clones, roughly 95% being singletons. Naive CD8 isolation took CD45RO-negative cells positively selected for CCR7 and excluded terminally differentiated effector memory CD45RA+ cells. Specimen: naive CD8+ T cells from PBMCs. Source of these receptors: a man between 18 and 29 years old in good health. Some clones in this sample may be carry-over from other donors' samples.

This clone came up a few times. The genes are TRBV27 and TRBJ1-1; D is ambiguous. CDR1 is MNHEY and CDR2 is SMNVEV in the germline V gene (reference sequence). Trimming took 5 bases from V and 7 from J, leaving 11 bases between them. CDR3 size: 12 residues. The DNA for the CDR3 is TGTGCCAGCAGTGCACCACGGGGTGAAGCTTTCTTT. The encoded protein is CASSAPRGEAFF.

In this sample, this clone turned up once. The CDR3 is CASSQDPREREWYEQYF. Here the CDR3 DNA reads TGCGCCAGCAGCCAAGACCCCCGTGAGCGGGAGTGGTACGAGCAGTACTTC. This sequence joins TRBV4-3 and TRBJ2-7; 8 nucleotides match TRBD2. Germline CDR1 LGHNA, CDR2 YSLEER. The CDR3 sequence is 17 residues long. With V trimmed by 0 bases and J by 4 bases, 11 bases remained unmatched.

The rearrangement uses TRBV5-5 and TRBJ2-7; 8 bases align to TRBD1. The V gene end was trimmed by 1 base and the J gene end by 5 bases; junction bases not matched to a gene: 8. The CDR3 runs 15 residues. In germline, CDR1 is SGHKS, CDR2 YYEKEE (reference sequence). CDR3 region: CASSLYRQGNHEQYF. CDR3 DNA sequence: TGTGCCAGCAGCTTGTACCGACAGGGGAACCACGAGCAGTACTTC. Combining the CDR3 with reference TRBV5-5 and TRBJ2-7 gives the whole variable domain DAGVTQSPTHLIKTRGQQVTLRCSPISGHKSVSWYQQVLGQGPQFIFQYYEKEERGRGNFPDRFSARQFPNYSSELNVNALLLGDSALYLCASSLYRQGNHEQYFGPGTRLTVT.

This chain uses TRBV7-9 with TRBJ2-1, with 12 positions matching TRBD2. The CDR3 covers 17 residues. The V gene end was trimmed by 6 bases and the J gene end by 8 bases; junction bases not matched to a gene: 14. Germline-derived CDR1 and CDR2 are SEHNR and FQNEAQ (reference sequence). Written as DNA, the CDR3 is TGTGCCAGCAGACGATCCCTAGCGGGAGGGCCATTGTATGAGCAGTTCTTC. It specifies CASRRSLAGGPLYEQFF.

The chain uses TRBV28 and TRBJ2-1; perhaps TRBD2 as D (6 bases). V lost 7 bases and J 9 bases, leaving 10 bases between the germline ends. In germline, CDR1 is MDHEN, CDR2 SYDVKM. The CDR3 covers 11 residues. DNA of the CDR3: TGTGCCAGCACTCCGGGGGTTGAGCAGTTCTTC. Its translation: CASTPGVEQFF. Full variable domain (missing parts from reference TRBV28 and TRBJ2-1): DVKVTQSSRYLVKRTGEKVFLECVQDMDHENMFWYRQDPGLGLRLIYFSYDVKMKEKGDIPEGYSVSREKKERFSLILESASTNQTSMYLCASTPGVEQFFGPGTRLTVL.

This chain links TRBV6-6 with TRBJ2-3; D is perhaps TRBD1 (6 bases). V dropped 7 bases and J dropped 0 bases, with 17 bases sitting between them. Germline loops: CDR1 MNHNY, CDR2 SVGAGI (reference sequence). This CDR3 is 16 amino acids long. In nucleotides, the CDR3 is TGTGCCAGCATTGTCATGGGGGCCGCTAGCACAGATACGCAGTATTTT. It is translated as CASIVMGAASTDTQYF.

The CDR3 sequence is CASSLDFRQPQHF. The CDR3 nucleotides read TGTGCCAGCAGTTTAGATTTCAGGCAGCCCCAGCATTTT. V usage is TRBV27 and J usage is TRBJ1-5; no clear D. The germline CDR1 and CDR2 sequences are MNHEY and SMNVEV (reference sequence). V was trimmed by 2 bases and J by 7 bases, leaving 9 bases between them. The CDR3 extends over 13 amino acids.

This CDR3 is CASSAWGLAEDYNEQFF. The CDR3 bases are TGTGCCAGCAGCGCCTGGGGACTAGCGGAAGACTACAATGAGCAGTTCTTC. This chain links TRBV7-9 with TRBJ2-1; TRBD2 aligns across 11 bases. Germline V gene data show CDR1 as SEHNR and CDR2 as FQNEAQ (reference sequence). There are 17 residues in the CDR3. The trim removed 5 bases at V and 3 bases at J, leaving 9 bases unmatched.

CDR3 DNA: TGCAGCGTTGAAGATCCCTTGGTCGCCACAGATACGCAGTATTTT. Its translation: CSVEDPLVATDTQYF. The J gene is TRBJ2-3, the V gene TRBV29-1; unclear D gene. The V end lost 0 bases, the J end lost 2 bases, and 12 bases lay between the germline ends. The germline gives CDR1 SQVTM, CDR2 ANQGSEA. This CDR3 contains 15 residues.

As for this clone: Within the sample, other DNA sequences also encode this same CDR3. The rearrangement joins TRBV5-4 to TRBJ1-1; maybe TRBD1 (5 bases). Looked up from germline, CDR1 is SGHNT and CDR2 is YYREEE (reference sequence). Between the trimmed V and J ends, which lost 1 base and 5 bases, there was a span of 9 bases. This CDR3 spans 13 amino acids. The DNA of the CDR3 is TGTGCCAGCAGCTTGTCAGGGAGAACTGAAGCTTTCTTT. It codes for CASSLSGRTEAFF.

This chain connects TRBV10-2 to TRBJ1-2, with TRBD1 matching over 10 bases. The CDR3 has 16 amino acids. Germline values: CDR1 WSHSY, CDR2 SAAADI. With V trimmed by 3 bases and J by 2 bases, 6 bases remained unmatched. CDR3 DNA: TGCGCCAGCAGTGACCCTGGGACAGGGGAGAACTATGGCTACACCTTC. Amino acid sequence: CASSDPGTGENYGYTF.

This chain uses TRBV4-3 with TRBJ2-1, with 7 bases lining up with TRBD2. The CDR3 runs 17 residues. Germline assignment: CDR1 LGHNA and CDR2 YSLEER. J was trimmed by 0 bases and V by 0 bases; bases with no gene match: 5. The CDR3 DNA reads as TGCGCCAGCAGCCAAGACCCTAGCGGAAACTCCTACAATGAGCAGTTCTTC. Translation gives CASSQDPSGNSYNEQFF.

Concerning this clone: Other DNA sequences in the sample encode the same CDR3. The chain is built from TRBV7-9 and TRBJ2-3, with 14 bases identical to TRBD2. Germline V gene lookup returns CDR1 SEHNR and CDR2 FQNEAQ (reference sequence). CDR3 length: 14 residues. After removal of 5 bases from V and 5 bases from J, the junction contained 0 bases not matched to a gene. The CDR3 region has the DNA TGTGCCAGCAGCGGGACTAGCGGGAGAGATACGCAGTATTTT. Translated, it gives CASSGTSGRDTQYF.

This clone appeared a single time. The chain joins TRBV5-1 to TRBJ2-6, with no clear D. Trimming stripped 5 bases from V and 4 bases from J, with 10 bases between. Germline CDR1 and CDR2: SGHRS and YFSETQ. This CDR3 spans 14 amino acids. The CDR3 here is CASRVWVGANVLTF. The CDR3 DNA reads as TGCGCCAGCAGAGTGTGGGTAGGGGCCAACGTCCTGACTTTC. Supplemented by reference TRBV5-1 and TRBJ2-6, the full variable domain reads KAGVTQTPRYLIKTRGQQVTLSCSPISGHRSVSWYQQTPGQGLQFLFEYFSETQRNKGNFPGRFSGRQFSNSRSEMNVSTLELGDSALYLCASRVWVGANVLTFGAGSRLTVL.

The DNA of the CDR3 is TGTGCCAGCAGTTTAGGGACTCGGGGCGATGAAAAACTGTTTTTT. Its translation: CASSLGTRGDEKLFF. The chain links TRBV28 to TRBJ1-4; D is perhaps TRBD1 (5 bases). CDR1 is MDHEN, CDR2 SYDVKM, per germline. V lost 2 bases, J lost 6 bases, and 13 bases lay in between. CDR3 length equals 15 residues.

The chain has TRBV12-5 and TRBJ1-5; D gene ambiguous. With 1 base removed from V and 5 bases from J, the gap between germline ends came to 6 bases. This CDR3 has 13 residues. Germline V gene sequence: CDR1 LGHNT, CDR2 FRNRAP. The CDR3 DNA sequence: TGTGCTAGTGGTTTGGGCCGTGATCAGCCCCAGCATTTT. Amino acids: CASGLGRDQPQHF.

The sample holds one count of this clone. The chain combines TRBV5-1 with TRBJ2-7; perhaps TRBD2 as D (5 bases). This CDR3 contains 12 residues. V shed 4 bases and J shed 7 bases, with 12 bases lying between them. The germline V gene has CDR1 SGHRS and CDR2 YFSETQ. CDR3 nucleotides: TGCGCCAGCAGCGAGAGGCCGGGAGAGCAGTACTTC. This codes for CASSERPGEQYF.

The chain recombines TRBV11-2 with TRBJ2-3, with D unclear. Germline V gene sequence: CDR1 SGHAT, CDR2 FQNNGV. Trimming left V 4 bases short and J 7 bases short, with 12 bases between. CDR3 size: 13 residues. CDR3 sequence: CASSSAARYTQYF. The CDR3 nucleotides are TGTGCCAGCAGCTCCGCCGCTAGATATACGCAGTATTTT.

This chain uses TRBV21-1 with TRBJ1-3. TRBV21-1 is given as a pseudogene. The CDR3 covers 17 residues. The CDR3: CASSKGGRESSGNTIYF. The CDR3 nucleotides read TGTGCCAGCAGCAAAGGTGGCAGGGAGAGCTCTGGAAACACCATATATTTT.

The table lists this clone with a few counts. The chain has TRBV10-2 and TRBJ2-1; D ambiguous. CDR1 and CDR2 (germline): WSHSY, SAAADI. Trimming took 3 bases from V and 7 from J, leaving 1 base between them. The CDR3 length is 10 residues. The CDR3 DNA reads TGCGCCAGCAGTGAAAATGAGCAGTTCTTC. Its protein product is CASSENEQFF.